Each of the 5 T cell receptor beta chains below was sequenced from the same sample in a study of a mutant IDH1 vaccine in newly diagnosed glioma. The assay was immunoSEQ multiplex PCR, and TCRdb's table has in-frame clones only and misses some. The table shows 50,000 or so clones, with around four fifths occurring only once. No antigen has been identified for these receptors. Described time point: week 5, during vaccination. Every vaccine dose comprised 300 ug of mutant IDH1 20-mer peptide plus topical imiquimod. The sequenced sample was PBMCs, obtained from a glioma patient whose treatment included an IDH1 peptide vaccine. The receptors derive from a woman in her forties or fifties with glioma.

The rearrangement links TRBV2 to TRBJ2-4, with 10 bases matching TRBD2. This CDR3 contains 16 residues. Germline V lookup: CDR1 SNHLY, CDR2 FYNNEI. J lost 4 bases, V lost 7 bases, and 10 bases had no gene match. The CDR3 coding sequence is TGTGCCAGCAACGGATTAGCGGGGGGCCCGAAAAACATTCAGTACTTC. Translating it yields CASNGLAGGPKNIQYF.

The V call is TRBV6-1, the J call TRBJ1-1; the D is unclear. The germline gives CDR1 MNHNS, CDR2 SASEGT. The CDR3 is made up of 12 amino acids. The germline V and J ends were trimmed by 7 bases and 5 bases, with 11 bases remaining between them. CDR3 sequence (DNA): TGTGCCAGCATAGGTCCTGCAACTGAAGCTTTCTTT. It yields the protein CASIGPATEAFF.

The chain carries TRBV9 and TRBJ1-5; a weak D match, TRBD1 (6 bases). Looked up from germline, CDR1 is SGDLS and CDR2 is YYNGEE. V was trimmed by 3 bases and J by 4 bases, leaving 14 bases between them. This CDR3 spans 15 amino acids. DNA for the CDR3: TGTGCCAGCAGCGAAGGGACAACAGGTAATCAGCCCCAGCATTTT. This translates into CASSEGTTGNQPQHF.

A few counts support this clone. CDR3 in amino acids: CASKEGAGVQPQHF. As DNA, the CDR3 is TGTGCCAGCAAAGAGGGGGCTGGAGTTCAGCCCCAGCATTTT. The chain combines TRBV6-5 with TRBJ1-5; TRBD1 matches at 7 bases. The junction had 9 bases not matched to a gene; V was cut back by 7 bases and J by 6 bases. CDR3 size: 14 residues. In germline, CDR1 is MNHEY, CDR2 SVGAGI.

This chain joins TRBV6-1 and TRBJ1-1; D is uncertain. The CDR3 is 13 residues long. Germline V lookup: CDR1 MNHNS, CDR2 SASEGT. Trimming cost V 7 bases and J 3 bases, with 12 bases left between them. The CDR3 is CASTRAGYTEAFF. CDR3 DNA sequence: TGTGCCAGCACAAGGGCAGGCTACACTGAAGCTTTCTTT.